This T cell receptor beta chain was observed in a study of cytomegalovirus exposure and HLA in healthy donors (dated by TCRdb to the late 2010s). Regarding the complete study: An earlier analysis of more than 550 of the donors reported about 300 Gb of sequence data and 117 million unique TCR beta sequences obtained from around 190 million T cells. Roughly 290 gigabases of sequencing data and around 88 million unique TCR sequences made up an early release that covered several hundred HLA-typed donors. Among the roughly 400 genotyped donors, more than 70% belonged to the genetic ancestry cluster associated with self-reported Caucasian donors. The study aimed to test whether cataloging public T cell receptors could reveal signatures of past pathogen exposure. The study used immunosequencing to profile the T cell repertoires of 666 subjects and linked those repertoires to cytomegalovirus serostatus. Besides the first cohort of around 670 subjects, a separate validation cohort made up of some 110 different subjects was used. To predict cytomegalovirus infection status, the study brought together high-throughput TCR immunosequencing, statistical association of individual TCRs with disease status, and machine learning. In a later analysis, previously published TCR beta repertoires from hundreds of donors were re-analyzed and high-resolution HLA genotyping was added so that TCR occurrence patterns could be studied. Rather than drawing on any new phenotypic data, the later analysis identified candidate immune exposures from TCR beta sequences and the way those sequences occurred across donors. An earlier analysis of 587 of the donors used high-throughput TCR beta sequencing to judge whether each TCR beta V gene segment behaved as functional or pseudogenic. Donor age, sex, ethnicity and CMV serostatus were compiled alongside the repertoire data. A later genetic analysis took genome-wide SNP genotypes for about 55% of the roughly 700 donors and used that subset as a discovery cohort. Every discovery cohort repertoire had been produced on one sequencing platform. HLA typing covered class I and class II loci at four-digit resolution. The number of donors typed differed by locus, with roughly 620-630 for A, B, C, DRB1 and DQB1, roughly 520 for DQA1, 606 for DPA1, and under 490 for DPB1. Several DR-DQ haplotypes were handled as single units for association and clustering because linkage in the cohort was strong. Among almost 400 genotyped donors of the cohort, an average of approximately 240,000 unique TCR beta nucleotide sequences were sequenced per donor, around 18% of them non-productive. Points the paper makes about the study in general: Because some donors lacked HLA typing at each locus, the association tests relied only on the typed subset. The authors suggested that the approach could potentially be extended to other disease states and immunological phenotypes. Assigning TCR associations to individual alleles was difficult when HLA alleles, especially DR and DQ, strongly co-occurred. Roughly uniform sequencing depth across donors was assumed in presence/absence analyses, although this assumption may not hold. In a later analysis, several top co-occurrence clusters were reported to appear linked to parvovirus B19, influenza, CMV and Epstein-Barr virus. A later genetic analysis associated a missense DCLRE1C variant with V-gene and J-gene trimming of TCR beta chains, and an independent cohort replicated the association. In a later analysis, TCR association rates were found to vary across HLA loci, with the most associated TCRs seen for DRB1 alleles and the fewest for HLA-C alleles. A cluster of highly shared sequence variants was judged likely to be a technical artifact of the sequencing pipeline. In both the original and validation cohorts, the classifier was reported to diagnose cytomegalovirus status with high specificity and sensitivity. Linkage disequilibrium might explain the correlated functional status among segregating V segments, but an unknown experimental factor could not be ruled out. In a later genetic analysis, fewer N-insertions in productive TCRs were reported among donors in an Asian-associated ancestry cluster than the roughly 700-donor mean. Most TCR sequences were seen in very few donors, while some public TCRs were found in many individuals. In a later analysis, HLA-associated TCR beta chains showed more clonal expansion and lower generation probabilities than non-associated chains that were equally common. In this cohort, only TCR beta chains were sequenced, and detectable features were limited by the absence of alpha or paired-chain data. A further reported finding was that TCR beta sequences accurately predicted the HLA-A and HLA-B alleles for most subjects in the first cohort. Around 16 rarely observed V segments, including chromosome 9 orphons, were excluded from the earlier analysis of about 600 of the donors because counts were too low. A total of about 180 TCR beta chains were listed by the study as associated with cytomegalovirus. Broadly in line with IMGT annotations, most TCR beta V segments showed up in productive rearrangements about 87% or about 30% of the time in an earlier analysis of several hundred of the donors. In vitro tests confirmed that three of the cytomegalovirus-associated TCR beta chains recognize cytomegalovirus antigens. According to a later analysis, most CMV-associated TCR beta chains appeared to be HLA-restricted, and the HLA associations seemed to be driven largely by CMV exposure. Immune exposure information for the cohort was limited to CMV serostatus. At a false discovery rate of 0.05, a later analysis linked some 18,000 TCR beta sequences to specific HLA alleles.

In total, roughly 670 healthy bone marrow donors made up the cohort. At the time of sampling, every cohort member was nominally healthy, though immune exposures that went unrecorded were likely present. The donor tested CMV seropositive and was one of the 289 seropositive cohort members. Every donor gave a peripheral blood sample, and the peripheral blood mononuclear cells from that sample were used for TCR beta sequencing. The Qiagen DNeasy Blood Extraction Kit was used to extract genomic DNA from the blood cell samples. As regards this clone: What antigen it recognizes has not been identified.

Library construction relied on the immunoSEQ multiplex PCR assay. The multiplex PCR relied on a mix of 60 forward primers for TCR Vbeta segments and 13 reverse primers for TCR Jbeta segments. The CDR3 region of rearranged TCR beta genes was amplified from genomic DNA by a multiplex PCR assay. The Illumina HiSeq System was used to sequence the amplified TCR beta libraries as 87-base-pair reads. The original pipeline was this. In a later analysis, about 80 million unique TCR beta chains were counted across the approximately 640 repertoires, and roughly 11 million of these chains were shared by at least two donors. To remove PCR and sequencing errors, raw reads were error-corrected and collapsed into unique sequences using a nearest-neighbor algorithm that merged closely related sequences. V, D and J gene segments were assigned by aligning CDR3 sequences to IMGT reference sequences. For a sequence to be retained, a match of at least six nucleotides was required to both a V gene segment and a J gene segment. A rearrangement was called productive if the CDR3 had no stop codons and remained in frame with V and J, and every other rearrangement was called non-productive. Following IMGT convention, CDR3 was defined as the stretch from the second conserved V-encoded cysteine up to the conserved J-encoded phenylalanine. Sequences without an unambiguous match to a single V gene segment were excluded from the earlier analysis of about 600 of the donors. In an earlier analysis of almost 600 of the donors, a V segment was called functional when productive rearrangements were above 56.7%, and segregating when the standard deviation between donors exceeded 5%. A statistical classification framework was developed to diagnose cytomegalovirus status using the catalog of TCR beta chain sequences. In a later analysis, TCR nucleotide sequences were compared against IMGT/GENE-DB human TR gene sequences so that V and J genes could be assigned. Using the TCRdist pipeline, a later analysis assigned CDR3 sequences along with most-parsimonious VDJ recombination scenarios. A later analysis defined each TCR beta chain by its CDR3 amino acid sequence plus V-gene family, and excluded reads lacking a unique V-gene family. As a way to deal with suspected cross-contamination and a sequencing artifact, a later analysis dropped more than 500 nucleotide sequences that were highly shared and had low generation probability. A later analysis calculated a clonal expansion index for each public chain from normalized within-repertoire ranks of inferred template counts. In a later analysis, generation probabilities were computed using a VDJ recombination model fitted to out-of-frame rearrangements, and the results were checked against IGoR. In a later analysis, TCR-TCR, TCR-HLA and TCR-CMV co-occurrence was scored with hypergeometric tests, and a repertoire-size bias correction was applied to TCR pairs. False discovery rates were estimated in a later analysis by permuting HLA or CMV assignments 20 times. In a later analysis, co-occurring TCRs were grouped using DBSCAN, and TCRdist sequence similarity was added for clustering within HLA-allele-positive subsets. Repertoires with fewer than 30,000 or more than 120,000 public chains were left out of co-occurrence clustering, as were five repertoires with anomalous nucleotide sharing. As stored in TCRdb, this immuneACCESS dataset retains in-frame rearrangements with V and J assigned. A fraction of the clones does not appear; measured against another copy, unresolved V genes explain less than half of the discrepancy, and the remainder lacks a known reason. The V and J calls and the clone size are those of that table, but D and trimming were determined from the DNA. The table kept for this sample lists 200,000 to 250,000 clones. Over 0.95% of the sample rests with the top ten.

The source is a girl aged 2 to 10 in good health and CMV-seropositive. The sequenced material came from PBMCs.

The CDR3 protein is CASSSVLAIGRHTDTQYF. The DNA sequence follows: TGTGCCAGCAGCTCCGTCCTAGCTATCGGACGCCACACAGATACGCAGTATTTT. The rearrangement joined TRBV7-9 to TRBJ2-3, and perhaps TRBD2 as D gene, on 5 matching bases. The CDR3 spans 18 residues, from the cysteine through the phenylalanine. The retained sequence is limited to the CDR3, 54 bases, with the frame set at the first base. CDR1 and CDR2, looked up from the germline V gene (reference sequence), are SEHNR and FQNEAQ. At the junction V is shortened by 4 bases and J by 2 bases, with 22 bases in between.